A selection of T cell receptor beta chains follows, all from one sample in a study of T cells in Graves' hyperthyroidism and ophthalmopathy. TCRdb re-derived calls from the multiplex PCR reads in MiXCR, one entry per CDR3 protein. The sample includes fewer than 350,000 distinct CDR3 sequences, 15% to 20% of them seen just once. Material: blood. These receptors were collected from a woman aged 45-60 years with Graves' hyperthyroidism. Both conserved end residues are part of each CDR3. A D gene is named only where the DNA matches it firmly. The size field is filled for only some rows; it gives once, few, many or a size class.

TRBJ2-3 | many | TRBV3-1 | - | CASSQVGLASPTDTQYF | TGTGCCAGCAGCCAAGTAGGCCTAGCTTCCCCCACAGATACGCAGTATTTT
TRBJ1-4 | - | TRBV6-1 | TRBD1 | CASSRSGGWEKLFF | TGTGCCAGCAGTCGATCAGGGGGCTGGGAAAAACTGTTTTTT
TRBJ2-1 | few | TRBV14 | - | CASSSPPNEQFF | TGTGCCAGCAGCTCACCGCCCAATGAGCAGTTCTTC
TRBJ1-2 | few | TRBV29-1 | - | CSVSGVAGYTF | TGCAGCGTTTCAGGGGTAGCTGGCTACACCTTC
TRBJ1-1 | many | TRBV6-1 | - | CASRQGQSGGAFF | TGTGCCAGCAGACAGGGTCAGTCCGGTGGAGCTTTCTTT
TRBJ1-2 | - | TRBV9 | - | CASSGNRVGGYTF | TGTGCCAGCAGCGGAAACAGAGTGGGAGGCTACACCTTC
TRBJ2-2 | - | TRBV6-6 | - | CASSYSADRKELFF | TGTGCCAGCAGTTACTCGGCGGATAGAAAGGAGCTGTTTTTT
TRBJ1-2 | many | TRBV28 | - | CASSLTLPSQGLNYGYTF | TGTGCCAGCAGTTTAACCTTGCCTTCCCAGGGTCTTAACTATGGCTACACCTTC
TRBJ2-3 | few | TRBV6-1 | TRBD2 | CASSVLPSGSRDTQYF | TGTGCCAGCAGTGTACTGCCTAGCGGGAGCCGAGATACGCAGTATTTT
TRBJ2-3 | once | TRBV7-9 | - | CASRGAFEDTQYF | TGTGCCAGCAGGGGAGCCTTCGAAGATACGCAGTATTTT
TRBJ1-1 | few | TRBV7-2 | - | CASNHIEGHTEAFF | TGTGCCAGCAACCATATCGAGGGTCACACTGAAGCTTTCTTT
TRBJ1-2 | - | TRBV18 | - | CASSPPTRDYGYTF | TGTGCCAGCTCACCACCGACCCGTGACTATGGCTACACCTTC
TRBJ2-3 | - | TRBV5-8 | - | CASSWAQGSFGTDTQYF | TGTGCCAGCAGCTGGGCACAGGGATCCTTCGGCACAGATACGCAGTATTTT
TRBJ2-7 | many | TRBV10-3 | - | CAITSGHNSYEQYF | TGTGCCATCACCTCGGGACATAACTCCTACGAGCAGTACTTC
TRBJ1-2 | - | TRBV12-3/TRBV12-4 | TRBD1 | CASSSFKGTALGKYGYTF | TGTGCCAGCAGTTCTTTCAAGGGGACAGCCCTGGGGAAATATGGCTACACCTTC
TRBJ1-1 | once | TRBV25-1 | - | CASSDFGTDGTAFF | TGTGCCAGCAGTGACTTCGGGACGGATGGAACAGCTTTCTTT
TRBJ1-4 | many | TRBV9 | TRBD1 | CASSTGPGGVGEKLFF | TGTGCCAGCAGCACAGGACCAGGGGGCGTTGGCGAAAAACTGTTTTTT
TRBJ1-1 | many | TRBV5-5 | - | CASSSGYPGAMNTEAFF | TGTGCCAGCAGCTCTGGATACCCAGGGGCTATGAACACTGAAGCTTTCTTT